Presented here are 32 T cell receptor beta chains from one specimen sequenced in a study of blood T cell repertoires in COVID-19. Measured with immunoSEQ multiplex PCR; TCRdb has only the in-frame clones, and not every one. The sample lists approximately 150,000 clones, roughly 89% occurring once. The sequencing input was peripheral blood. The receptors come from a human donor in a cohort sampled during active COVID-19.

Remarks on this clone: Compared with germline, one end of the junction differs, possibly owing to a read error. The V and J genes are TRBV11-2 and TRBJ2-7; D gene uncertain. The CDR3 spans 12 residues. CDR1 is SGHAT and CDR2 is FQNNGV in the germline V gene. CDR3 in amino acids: CASSPDSSEQYF. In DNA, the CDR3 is TGTGCCAGCAGCCCCGACTCCTCCGAGCAGTACTTC.

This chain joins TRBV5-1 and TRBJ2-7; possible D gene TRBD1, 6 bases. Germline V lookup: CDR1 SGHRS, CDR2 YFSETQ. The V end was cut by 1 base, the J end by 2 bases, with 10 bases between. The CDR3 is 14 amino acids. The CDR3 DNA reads TGCGCCAGCAGCTTGTGGCAGGGGACCTACGAGCAGTACTTC. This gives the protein CASSLWQGTYEQYF.

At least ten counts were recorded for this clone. CDR3 amino acids: CVSGQGGPNEKLFF. The CDR3 DNA is TGTGTCTCTGGACAGGGAGGCCCTAATGAAAAACTGTTTTTT. The genes are TRBV7-9 and TRBJ1-4; 8 bases line up with TRBD1. The CDR3 covers 14 residues. Germline V gene lookup returns CDR1 SEHNR and CDR2 FQNEAQ (reference sequence).

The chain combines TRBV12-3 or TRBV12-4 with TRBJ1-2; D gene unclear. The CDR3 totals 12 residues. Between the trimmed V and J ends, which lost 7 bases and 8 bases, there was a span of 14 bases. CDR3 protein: CASTSGVFGYTF. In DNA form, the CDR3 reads TGTGCCAGCACCTCCGGGGTCTTCGGCTACACCTTC.

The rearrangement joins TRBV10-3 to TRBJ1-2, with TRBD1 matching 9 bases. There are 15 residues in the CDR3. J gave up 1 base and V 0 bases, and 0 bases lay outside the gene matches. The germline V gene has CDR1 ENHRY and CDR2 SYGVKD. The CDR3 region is CAISESGQGNYGYTF. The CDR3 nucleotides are TGTGCCATCAGTGAGTCGGGACAGGGTAACTATGGCTACACCTTC.

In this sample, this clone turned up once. The CDR3 is CASSQDLARGYKNIQYF. Here the CDR3 DNA reads TGCGCCAGCAGCCAAGATTTAGCCAGGGGGTACAAAAACATTCAGTACTTC. This sequence joins TRBV4-3 and TRBJ2-4, with 7 bases identical to TRBD1. CDR3 length equals 17 residues. The germline gives CDR1 LGHNA, CDR2 YSLEER. V shed 0 bases, J shed 3 bases, and the junction held 8 bases outside the gene matches.

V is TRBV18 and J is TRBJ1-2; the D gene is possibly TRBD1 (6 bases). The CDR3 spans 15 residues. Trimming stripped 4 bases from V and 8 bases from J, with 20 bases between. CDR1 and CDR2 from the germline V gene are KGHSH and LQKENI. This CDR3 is CASSQRIQGSGGYTF. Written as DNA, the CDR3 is TGTGCCAGCTCACAGCGAATACAGGGTTCAGGCGGCTACACCTTC.

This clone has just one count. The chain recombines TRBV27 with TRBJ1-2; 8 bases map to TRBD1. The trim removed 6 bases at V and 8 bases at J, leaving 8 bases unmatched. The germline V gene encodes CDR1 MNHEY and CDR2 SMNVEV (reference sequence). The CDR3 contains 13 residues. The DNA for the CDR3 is TGTGCCAGCAGCACAGGGGGGATCGGCGGCTACACCTTC. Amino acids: CASSTGGIGGYTF.

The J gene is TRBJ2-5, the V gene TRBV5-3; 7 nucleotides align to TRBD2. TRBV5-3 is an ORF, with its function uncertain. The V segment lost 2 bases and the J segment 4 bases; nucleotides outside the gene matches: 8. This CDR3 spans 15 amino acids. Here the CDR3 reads CARSFGGLVIETQYF. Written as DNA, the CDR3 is TGTGCCAGAAGCTTTGGCGGACTAGTCATAGAGACCCAGTACTTC.

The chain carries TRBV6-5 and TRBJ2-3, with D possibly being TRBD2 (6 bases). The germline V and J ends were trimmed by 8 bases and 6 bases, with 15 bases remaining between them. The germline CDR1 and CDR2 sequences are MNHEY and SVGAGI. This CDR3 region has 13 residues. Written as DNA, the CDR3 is TGTGCCAGCCAGGTTGGACTAACTGATACGCAGTATTTT. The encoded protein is CASQVGLTDTQYF.

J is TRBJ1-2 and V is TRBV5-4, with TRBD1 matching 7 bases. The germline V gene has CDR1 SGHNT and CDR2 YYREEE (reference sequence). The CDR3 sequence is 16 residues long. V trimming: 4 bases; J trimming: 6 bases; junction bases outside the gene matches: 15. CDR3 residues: CASSPPRQGQKNGYTF. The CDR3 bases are TGTGCCAGCAGCCCACCCCGCCAGGGACAGAAGAATGGCTACACCTTC.

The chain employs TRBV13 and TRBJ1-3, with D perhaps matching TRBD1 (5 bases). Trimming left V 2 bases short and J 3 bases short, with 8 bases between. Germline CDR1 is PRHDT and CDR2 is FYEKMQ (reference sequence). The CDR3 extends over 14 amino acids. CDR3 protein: CASSLSQVGNTIYF. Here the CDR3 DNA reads TGTGCCAGCAGCTTATCACAGGTTGGAAACACCATATATTTT.

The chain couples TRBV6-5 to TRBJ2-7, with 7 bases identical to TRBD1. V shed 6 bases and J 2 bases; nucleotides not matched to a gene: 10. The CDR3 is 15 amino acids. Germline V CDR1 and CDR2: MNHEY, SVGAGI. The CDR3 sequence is CASSRRTGVPYEQYF. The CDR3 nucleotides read TGTGCCAGCAGCCGACGAACAGGGGTCCCCTACGAGCAGTACTTC.

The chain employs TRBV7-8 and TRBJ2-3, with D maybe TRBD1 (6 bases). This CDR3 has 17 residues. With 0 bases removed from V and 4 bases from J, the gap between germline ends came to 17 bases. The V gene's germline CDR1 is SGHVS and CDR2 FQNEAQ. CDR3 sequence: CASSLARGTRHPDTQYF. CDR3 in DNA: TGTGCCAGCAGCTTAGCGAGGGGGACCCGTCACCCAGATACGCAGTATTTT.

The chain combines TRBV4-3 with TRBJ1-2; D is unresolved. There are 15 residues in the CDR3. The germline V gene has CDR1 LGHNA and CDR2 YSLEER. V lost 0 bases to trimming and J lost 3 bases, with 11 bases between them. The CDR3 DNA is TGCGCCAGCAGCCAAGATCCGAGGAGAGACTATGGCTACACCTTC. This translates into CASSQDPRRDYGYTF.

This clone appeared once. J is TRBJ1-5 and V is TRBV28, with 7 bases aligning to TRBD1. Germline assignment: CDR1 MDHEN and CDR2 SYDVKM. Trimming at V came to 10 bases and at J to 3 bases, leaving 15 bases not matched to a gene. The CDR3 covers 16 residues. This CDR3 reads CATSYGDRAPNQPQHF. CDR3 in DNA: TGTGCCACCTCTTACGGAGACAGGGCACCCAATCAGCCCCAGCATTTT.

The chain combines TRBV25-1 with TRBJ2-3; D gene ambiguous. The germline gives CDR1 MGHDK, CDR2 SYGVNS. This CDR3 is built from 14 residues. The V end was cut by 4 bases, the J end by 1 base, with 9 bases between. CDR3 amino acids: CASSASLGTDTQYF. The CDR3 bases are TGTGCCAGCAGTGCTAGTCTCGGCACAGATACGCAGTATTTT.

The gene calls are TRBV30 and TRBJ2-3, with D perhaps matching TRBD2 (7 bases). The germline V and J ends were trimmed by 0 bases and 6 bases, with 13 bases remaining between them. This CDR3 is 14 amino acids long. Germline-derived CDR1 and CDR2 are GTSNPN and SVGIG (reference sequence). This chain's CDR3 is CAWSVGGAIDTQYF. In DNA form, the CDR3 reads TGTGCCTGGAGTGTAGGGGGGGCGATTGATACGCAGTATTTT.

The CDR3 nucleotides are TGTGCCAGCAGTGTCGGACTAGCGGGAGTAGGCGAGCAGTTCTTC. It is translated as CASSVGLAGVGEQFF. J is TRBJ2-1 and V is TRBV28; TRBD2 matches at 13 bases. The germline gives CDR1 MDHEN, CDR2 SYDVKM. V lost 5 bases, J lost 10 bases, and 8 bases stayed unmatched. The CDR3 has 15 amino acids.

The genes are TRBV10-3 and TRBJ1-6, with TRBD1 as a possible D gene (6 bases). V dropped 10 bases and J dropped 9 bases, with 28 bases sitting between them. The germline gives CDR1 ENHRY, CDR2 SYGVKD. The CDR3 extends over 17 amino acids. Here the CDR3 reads CATTGGGSTPGGSPLHF. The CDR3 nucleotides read TGTGCCACCACGGGGGGGGGCTCCACTCCCGGCGGTTCACCCCTCCACTTT.

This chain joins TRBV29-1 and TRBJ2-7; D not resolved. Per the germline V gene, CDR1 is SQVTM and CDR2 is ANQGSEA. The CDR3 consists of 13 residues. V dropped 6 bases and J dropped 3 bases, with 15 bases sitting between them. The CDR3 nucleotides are TGCAGCGTGGCCGAGACTTTCCACTACGAGCAGTACTTC. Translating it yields CSVAETFHYEQYF.

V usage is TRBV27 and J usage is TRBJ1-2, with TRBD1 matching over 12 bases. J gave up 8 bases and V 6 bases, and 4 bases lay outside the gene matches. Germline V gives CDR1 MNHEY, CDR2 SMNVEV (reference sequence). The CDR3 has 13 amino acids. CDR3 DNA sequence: TGTGCCAGCAGCCGGGACAGGGGGCGAGGCTACACCTTC. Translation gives CASSRDRGRGYTF.

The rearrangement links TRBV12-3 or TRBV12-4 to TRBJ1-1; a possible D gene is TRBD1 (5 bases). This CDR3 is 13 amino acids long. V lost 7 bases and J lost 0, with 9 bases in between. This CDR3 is CASKIRVNTEAFF. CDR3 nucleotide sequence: TGTGCCAGCAAAATCAGGGTGAACACTGAAGCTTTCTTT.

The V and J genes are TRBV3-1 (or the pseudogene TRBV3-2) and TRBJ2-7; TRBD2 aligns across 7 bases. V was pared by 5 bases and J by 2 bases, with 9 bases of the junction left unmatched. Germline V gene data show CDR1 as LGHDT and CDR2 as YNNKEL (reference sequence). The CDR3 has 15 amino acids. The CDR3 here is CASSGSGGKAYEQYF. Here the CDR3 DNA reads TGTGCCAGCAGCGGATCCGGGGGGAAGGCCTACGAGCAGTACTTC.

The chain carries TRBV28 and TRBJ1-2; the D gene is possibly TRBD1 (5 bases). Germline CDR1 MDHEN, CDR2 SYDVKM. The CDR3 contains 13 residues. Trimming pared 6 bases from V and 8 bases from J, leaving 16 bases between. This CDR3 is CASSPSTEEGYTF. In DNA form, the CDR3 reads TGTGCCAGCAGCCCGTCGACAGAAGAGGGCTACACCTTC.

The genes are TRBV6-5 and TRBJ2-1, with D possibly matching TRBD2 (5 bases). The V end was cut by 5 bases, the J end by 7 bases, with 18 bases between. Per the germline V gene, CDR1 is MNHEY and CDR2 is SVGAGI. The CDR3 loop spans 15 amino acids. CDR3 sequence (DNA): TGTGCCAGCAGTCCCACAGAGGGTCGGGGTAATGAGCAGTTCTTC. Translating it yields CASSPTEGRGNEQFF.

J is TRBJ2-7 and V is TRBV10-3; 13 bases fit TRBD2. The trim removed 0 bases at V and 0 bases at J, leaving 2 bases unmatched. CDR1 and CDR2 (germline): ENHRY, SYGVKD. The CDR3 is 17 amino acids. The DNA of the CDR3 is TGTGCCATCAGTGAGTCGACTAGCGGGAGGCCCTCCTACGAGCAGTACTTC. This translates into CAISESTSGRPSYEQYF.

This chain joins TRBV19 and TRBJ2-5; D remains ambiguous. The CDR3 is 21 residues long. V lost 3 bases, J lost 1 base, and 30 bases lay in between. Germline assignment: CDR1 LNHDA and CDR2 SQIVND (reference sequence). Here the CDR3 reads CASSIKAKIGAELLTQETQYF. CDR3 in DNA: TGTGCCAGTAGTATCAAGGCCAAGATCGGCGCGGAGTTACTAACCCAAGAGACCCAGTACTTC. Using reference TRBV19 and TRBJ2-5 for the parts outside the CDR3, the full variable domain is DGGITQSPKYLFRKEGQNVTLSCEQNLNHDAMYWYRQDPGQGLRLIYYSQIVNDFQKGDIAEGYSVSREKKESFPLTVTSAQKNPTAFYLCASSIKAKIGAELLTQETQYFGPGTRLLVL.

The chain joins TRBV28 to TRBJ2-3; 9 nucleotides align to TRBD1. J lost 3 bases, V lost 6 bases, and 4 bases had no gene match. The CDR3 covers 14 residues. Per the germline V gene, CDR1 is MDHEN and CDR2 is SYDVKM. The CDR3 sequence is CASSHRGLTDTQYF. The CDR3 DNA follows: TGTGCCAGCAGCCACAGGGGGCTAACAGATACGCAGTATTTT.

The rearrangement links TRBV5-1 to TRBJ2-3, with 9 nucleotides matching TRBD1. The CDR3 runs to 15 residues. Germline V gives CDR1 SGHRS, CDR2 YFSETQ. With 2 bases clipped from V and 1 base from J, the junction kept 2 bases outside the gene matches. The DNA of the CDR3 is TGCGCCAGCAGCTTACAGGGGGCGGGCACAGATACGCAGTATTTT. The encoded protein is CASSLQGAGTDTQYF.

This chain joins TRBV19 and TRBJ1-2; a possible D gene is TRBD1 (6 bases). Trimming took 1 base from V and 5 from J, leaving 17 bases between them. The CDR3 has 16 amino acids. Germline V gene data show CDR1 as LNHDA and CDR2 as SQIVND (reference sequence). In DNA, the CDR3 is TGTGCCAGTAGTATAGGGTCGGGGACACCAGTATATGGCTACACCTTC. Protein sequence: CASSIGSGTPVYGYTF. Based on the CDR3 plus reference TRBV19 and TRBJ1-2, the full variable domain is DGGITQSPKYLFRKEGQNVTLSCEQNLNHDAMYWYRQDPGQGLRLIYYSQIVNDFQKGDIAEGYSVSREKKESFPLTVTSAQKNPTAFYLCASSIGSGTPVYGYTFGSGTRLTVV.

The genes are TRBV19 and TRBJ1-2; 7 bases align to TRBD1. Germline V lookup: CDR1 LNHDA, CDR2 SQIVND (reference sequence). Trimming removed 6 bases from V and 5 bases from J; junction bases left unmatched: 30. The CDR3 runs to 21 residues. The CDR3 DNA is TGTGCCAGTAGCCCCCTACAGGGGTGGGAACTACCGCCTCCTTCTTTTTATGGCTACACCTTC. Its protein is CASSPLQGWELPPPSFYGYTF.